Sequencing of this T cell receptor beta chain was carried out in a study of blood T cell repertoires in COVID-19. Study context: Samples came from the United States, Italy and Spain, spanning acute and convalescent COVID-19. From T cells, B-cell-depleted T cells, or PBMCs came the material, which was cDNA or gDNA.

Profiling relied on immunoSEQ multiplex PCR, and the TCRdb table lists in-frame clones only, not all of them. The table includes under 500,000 clones, more than 85% detected once. Germline loops: CDR1 SQVTM, CDR2 ANQGSEA. CDR3 length: 13 amino acids. The J segment lost 5 bases and the V segment lost 2 bases, leaving 2 bases of the junction unmatched. What was sequenced was peripheral blood. This receptor was identified in a woman in her thirties with acute or convalescent COVID-19. This sequence joins TRBV29-1 and TRBJ2-5; TRBD2 matches at 10 bases. CDR3: CSVESGGAETQYF. CDR3 DNA sequence: TGCAGCGTTGAAAGCGGGGGGGCTGAGACCCAGTACTTC.